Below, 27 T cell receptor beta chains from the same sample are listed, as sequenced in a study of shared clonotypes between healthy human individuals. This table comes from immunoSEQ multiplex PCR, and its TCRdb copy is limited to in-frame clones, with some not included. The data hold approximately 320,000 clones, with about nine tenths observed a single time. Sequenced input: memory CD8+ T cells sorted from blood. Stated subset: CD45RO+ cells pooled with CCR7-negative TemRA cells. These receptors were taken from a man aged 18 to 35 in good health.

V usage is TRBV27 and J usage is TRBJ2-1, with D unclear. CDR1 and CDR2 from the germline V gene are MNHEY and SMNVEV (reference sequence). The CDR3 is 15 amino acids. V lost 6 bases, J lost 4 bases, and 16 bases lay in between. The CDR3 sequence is CASRRRRHRYNEQFF. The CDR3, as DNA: TGTGCCAGCAGACGACGACGGCACCGATACAATGAGCAGTTCTTC.

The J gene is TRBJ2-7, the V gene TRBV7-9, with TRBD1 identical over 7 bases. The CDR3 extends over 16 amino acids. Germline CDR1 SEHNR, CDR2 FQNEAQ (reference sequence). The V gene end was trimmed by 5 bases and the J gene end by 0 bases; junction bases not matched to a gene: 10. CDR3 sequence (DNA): TGTGCCAGCAGCCCCGGCTCGGGACAGCACTCCTACGAGCAGTACTTC. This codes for CASSPGSGQHSYEQYF.

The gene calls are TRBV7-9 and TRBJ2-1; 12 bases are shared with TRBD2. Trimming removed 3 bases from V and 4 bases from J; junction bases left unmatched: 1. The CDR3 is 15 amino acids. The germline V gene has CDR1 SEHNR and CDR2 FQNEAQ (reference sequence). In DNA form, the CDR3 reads TGTGCCAGCAGCTTGACTAGCGGGGGATACAATGAGCAGTTCTTC. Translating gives CASSLTSGGYNEQFF.

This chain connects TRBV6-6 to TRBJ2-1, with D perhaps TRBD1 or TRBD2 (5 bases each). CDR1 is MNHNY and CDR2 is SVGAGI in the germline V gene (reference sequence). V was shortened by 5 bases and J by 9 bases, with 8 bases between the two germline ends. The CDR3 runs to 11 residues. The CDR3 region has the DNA TGTGCCAGCAGTCTGGGGACTGAGCAGTTCTTC. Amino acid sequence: CASSLGTEQFF.

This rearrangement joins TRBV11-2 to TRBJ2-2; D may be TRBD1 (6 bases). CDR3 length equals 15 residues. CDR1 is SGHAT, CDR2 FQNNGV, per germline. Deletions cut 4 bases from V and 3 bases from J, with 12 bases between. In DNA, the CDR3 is TGTGCCAGCAGCTCATGGACAGCGGACACCGGGGAGCTGTTTTTT. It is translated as CASSSWTADTGELFF.

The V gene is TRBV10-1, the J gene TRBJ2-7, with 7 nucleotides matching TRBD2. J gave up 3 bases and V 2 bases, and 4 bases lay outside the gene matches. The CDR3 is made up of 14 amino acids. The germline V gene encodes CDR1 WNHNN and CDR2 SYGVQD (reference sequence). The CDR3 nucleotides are TGCGCCAGCAGTGAGGGGGGGGTGTACTACGAGCAGTACTTC. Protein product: CASSEGGVYYEQYF.

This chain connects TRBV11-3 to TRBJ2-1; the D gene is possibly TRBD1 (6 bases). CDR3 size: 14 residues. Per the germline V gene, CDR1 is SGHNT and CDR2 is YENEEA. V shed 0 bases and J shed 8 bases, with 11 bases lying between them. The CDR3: CASSLDYRADEQFF. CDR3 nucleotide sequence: TGTGCCAGCAGCTTAGATTACAGGGCGGATGAGCAGTTCTTC.

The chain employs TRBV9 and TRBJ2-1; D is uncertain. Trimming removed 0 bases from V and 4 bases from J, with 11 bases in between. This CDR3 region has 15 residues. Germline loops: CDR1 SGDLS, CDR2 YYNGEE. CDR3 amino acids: CASSVDGGAYNEQFF. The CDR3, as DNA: TGTGCCAGCAGCGTAGATGGCGGAGCTTACAATGAGCAGTTCTTC.

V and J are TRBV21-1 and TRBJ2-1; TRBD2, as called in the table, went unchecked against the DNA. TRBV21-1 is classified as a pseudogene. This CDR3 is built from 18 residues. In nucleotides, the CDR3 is TGTGCCAGCAGCCCCCGGACTAGCGGGCCCAGCTCCTACAATGAGCAGTTCTTC. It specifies CASSPRTSGPSSYNEQFF.

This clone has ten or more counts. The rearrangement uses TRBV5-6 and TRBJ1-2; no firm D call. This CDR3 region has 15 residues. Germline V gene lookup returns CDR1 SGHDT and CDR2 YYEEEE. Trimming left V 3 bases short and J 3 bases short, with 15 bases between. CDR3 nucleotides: TGTGCCAGCAGCTCCGCCTTGTGGGCGCACTATGGCTACACCTTC. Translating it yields CASSSALWAHYGYTF.

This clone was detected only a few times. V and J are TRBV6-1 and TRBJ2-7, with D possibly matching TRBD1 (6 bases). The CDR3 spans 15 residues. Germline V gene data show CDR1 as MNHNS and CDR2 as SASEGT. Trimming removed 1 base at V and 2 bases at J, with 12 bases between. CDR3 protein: CASSEGGHAPYEQYF. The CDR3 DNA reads TGTGCCAGCAGTGAAGGGGGACACGCACCCTACGAGCAGTACTTC.

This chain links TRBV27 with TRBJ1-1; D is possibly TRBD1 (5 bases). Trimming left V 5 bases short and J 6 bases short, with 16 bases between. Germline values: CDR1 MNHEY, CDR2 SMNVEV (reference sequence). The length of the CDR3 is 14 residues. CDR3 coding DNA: TGTGCCAGCAGTCTCCAGGGTACGTTCGCTGAAGCTTTCTTT. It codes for CASSLQGTFAEAFF.

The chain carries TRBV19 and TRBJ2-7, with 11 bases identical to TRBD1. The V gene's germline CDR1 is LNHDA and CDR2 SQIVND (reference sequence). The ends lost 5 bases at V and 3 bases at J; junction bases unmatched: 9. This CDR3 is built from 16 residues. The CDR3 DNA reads TGTGCCAGTAGTCCCCAAGGGGGGACAGGGGGCTACGAGCAGTACTTC. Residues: CASSPQGGTGGYEQYF.

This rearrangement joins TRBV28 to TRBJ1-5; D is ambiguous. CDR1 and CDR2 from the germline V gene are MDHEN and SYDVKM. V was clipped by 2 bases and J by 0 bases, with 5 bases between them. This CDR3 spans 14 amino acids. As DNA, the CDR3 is TGTGCCAGCAGTTTAGCCATTAGCAATCAGCCCCAGCATTTT. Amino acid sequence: CASSLAISNQPQHF.

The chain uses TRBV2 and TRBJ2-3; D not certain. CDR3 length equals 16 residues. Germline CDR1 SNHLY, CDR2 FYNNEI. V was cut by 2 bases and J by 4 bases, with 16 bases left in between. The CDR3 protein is CASSEIVGLGADTQYF. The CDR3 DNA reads TGTGCCAGCAGTGAAATTGTGGGTCTAGGAGCAGATACGCAGTATTTT.

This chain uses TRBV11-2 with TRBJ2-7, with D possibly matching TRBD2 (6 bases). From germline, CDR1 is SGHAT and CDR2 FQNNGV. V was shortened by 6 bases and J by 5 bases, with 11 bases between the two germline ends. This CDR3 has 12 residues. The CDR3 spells CASRLGGHEQYF. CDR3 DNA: TGTGCCAGCAGACTGGGAGGACACGAGCAGTACTTC.

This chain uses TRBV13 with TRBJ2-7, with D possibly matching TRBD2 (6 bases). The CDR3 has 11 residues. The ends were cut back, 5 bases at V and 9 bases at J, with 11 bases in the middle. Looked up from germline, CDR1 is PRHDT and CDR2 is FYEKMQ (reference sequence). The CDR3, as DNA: TGTGCCAGCAGCCGGGGAGGTGTGCAGTACTTC. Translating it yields CASSRGGVQYF.

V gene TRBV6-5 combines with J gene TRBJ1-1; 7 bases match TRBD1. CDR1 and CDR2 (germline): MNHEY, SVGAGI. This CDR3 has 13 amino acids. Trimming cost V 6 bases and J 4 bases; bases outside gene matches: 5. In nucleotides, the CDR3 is TGTGCCAGCAGATACAGGGGTTCCACTGAAGCTTTCTTT. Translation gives CASRYRGSTEAFF.

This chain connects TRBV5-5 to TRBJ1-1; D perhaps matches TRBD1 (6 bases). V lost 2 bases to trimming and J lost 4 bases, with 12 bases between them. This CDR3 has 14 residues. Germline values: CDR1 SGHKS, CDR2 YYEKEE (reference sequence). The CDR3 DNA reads TGTGCCAGCAGCTTCCGGGACATACGCACTGAAGCTTTCTTT. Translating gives CASSFRDIRTEAFF.

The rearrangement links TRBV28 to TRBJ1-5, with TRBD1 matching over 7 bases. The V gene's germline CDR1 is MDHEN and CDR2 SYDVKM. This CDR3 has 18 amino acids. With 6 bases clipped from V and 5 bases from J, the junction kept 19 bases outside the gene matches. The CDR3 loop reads CASRQVGTASLRDQPQHF. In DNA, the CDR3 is TGTGCCAGCAGACAAGTCGGGACAGCCTCCTTAAGGGATCAGCCCCAGCATTTT.

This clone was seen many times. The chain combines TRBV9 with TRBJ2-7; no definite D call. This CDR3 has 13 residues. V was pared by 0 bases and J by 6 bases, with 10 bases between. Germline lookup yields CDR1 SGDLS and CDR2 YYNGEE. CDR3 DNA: TGTGCCAGCAGCGTAGGAGTAGAACTCGAGCAGTACTTC. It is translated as CASSVGVELEQYF. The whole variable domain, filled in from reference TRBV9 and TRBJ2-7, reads DSGVTQTPKHLITATGQRVTLRCSPRSGDLSVYWYQQSLDQGLQFLIQYYNGEERAKGNILERFSAQQFPDLHSELNLSSLELGDSALYFCASSVGVELEQYFGPGTRLTVT.

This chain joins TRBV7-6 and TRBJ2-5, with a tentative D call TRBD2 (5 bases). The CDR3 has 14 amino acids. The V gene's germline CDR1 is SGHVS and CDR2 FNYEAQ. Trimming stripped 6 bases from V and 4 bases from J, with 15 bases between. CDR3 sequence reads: CASSIFPGGETQYF. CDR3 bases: TGTGCCAGCAGTATATTCCCCGGAGGAGAGACCCAGTACTTC.

The CDR3 reads CSVEDPGYQETQYF. CDR3 nucleotides: TGCAGCGTTGAAGATCCCGGGTACCAAGAGACCCAGTACTTC. The chain joins TRBV29-1 to TRBJ2-5; the D is unclear. Germline lookup yields CDR1 SQVTM and CDR2 ANQGSEA. This CDR3 contains 14 residues. Trimming cost V 0 bases and J 0 bases, with 8 bases left between them.

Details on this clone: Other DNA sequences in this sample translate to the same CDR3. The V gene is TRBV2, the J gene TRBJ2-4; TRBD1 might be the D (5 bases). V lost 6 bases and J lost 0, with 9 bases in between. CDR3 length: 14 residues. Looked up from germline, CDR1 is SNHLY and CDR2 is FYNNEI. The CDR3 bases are TGTGCCAGCAGCCTGACAGAAGCCAAAAACATTCAGTACTTC. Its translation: CASSLTEAKNIQYF.

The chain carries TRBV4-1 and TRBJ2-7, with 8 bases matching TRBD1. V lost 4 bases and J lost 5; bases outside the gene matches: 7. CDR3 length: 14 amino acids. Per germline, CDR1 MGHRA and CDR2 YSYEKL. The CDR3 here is CASSPGQGVHEQYF. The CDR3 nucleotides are TGCGCCAGCAGCCCCGGACAGGGTGTCCACGAGCAGTACTTC.

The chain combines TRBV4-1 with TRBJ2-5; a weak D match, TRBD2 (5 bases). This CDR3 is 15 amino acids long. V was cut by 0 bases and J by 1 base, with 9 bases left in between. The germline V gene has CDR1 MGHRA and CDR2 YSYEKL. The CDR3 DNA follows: TGCGCCAGCAGCCAAGATAGAGGACTCCAAGAGACCCAGTACTTC. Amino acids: CASSQDRGLQETQYF.

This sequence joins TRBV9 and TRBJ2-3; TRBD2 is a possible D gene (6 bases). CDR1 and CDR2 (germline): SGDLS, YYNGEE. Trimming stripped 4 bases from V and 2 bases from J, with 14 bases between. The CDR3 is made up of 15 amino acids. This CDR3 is CASSPTGLYTDTQYF. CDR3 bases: TGTGCCAGCAGCCCCACGGGACTTTACACAGATACGCAGTATTTT. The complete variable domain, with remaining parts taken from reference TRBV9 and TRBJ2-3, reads DSGVTQTPKHLITATGQRVTLRCSPRSGDLSVYWYQQSLDQGLQFLIQYYNGEERAKGNILERFSAQQFPDLHSELNLSSLELGDSALYFCASSPTGLYTDTQYFGPGTRLTVL.